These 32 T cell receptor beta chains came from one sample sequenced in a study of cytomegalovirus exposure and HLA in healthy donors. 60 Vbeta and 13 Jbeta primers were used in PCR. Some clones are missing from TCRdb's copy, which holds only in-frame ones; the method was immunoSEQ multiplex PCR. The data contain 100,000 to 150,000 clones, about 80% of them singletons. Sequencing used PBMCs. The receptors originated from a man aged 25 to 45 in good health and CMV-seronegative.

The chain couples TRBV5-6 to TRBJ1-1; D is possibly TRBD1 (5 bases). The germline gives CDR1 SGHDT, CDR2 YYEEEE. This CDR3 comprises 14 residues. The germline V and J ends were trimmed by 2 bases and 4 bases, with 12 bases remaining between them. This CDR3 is CASSLRGYGTEAFF. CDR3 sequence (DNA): TGTGCCAGCAGCTTAAGGGGATACGGCACTGAAGCTTTCTTT.

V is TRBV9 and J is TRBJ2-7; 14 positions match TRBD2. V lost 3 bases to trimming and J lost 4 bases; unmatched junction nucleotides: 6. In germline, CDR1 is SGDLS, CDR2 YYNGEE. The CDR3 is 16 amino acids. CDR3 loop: CASSGGTSGRGYEQYF. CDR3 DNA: TGTGCCAGCAGCGGAGGGACTAGCGGGAGAGGATACGAGCAGTACTTC.

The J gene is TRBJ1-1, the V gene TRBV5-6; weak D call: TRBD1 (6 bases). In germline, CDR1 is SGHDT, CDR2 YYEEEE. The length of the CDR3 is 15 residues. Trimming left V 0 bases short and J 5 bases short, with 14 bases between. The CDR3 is CASSLDRQVGTEAFF. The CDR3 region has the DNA TGTGCCAGCAGCTTGGACCGACAGGTAGGGACTGAAGCTTTCTTT.

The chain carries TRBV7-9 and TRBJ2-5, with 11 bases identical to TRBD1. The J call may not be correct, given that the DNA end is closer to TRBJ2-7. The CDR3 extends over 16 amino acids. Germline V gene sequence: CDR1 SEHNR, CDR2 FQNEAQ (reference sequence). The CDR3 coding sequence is TGTGCCAGCAGCAAGGACCCGGGACAGGGGGGCTACGAGCAGTACTTC. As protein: CASSKDPGQGGYEQYF.

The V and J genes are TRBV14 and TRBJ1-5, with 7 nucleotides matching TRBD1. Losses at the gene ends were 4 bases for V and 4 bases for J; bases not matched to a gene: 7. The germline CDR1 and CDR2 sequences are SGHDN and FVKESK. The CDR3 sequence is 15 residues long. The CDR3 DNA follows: TGTGCCAGCAGCCCCCTACAGGGGAAGAATCAGCCCCAGCATTTT. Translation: CASSPLQGKNQPQHF.

CDR3 residues: CASSLTYGGAQETQYF. The CDR3 bases are TGTGCCAGCAGCTTAACTTACGGGGGGGCTCAAGAGACCCAGTACTTC. This chain uses TRBV7-2 with TRBJ2-5; 8 nucleotides match TRBD2. The CDR3 sequence is 16 residues long. With 2 bases clipped from V and 2 bases from J, the junction kept 7 bases outside the gene matches. Germline loops: CDR1 SGHTA, CDR2 FQGNSA.

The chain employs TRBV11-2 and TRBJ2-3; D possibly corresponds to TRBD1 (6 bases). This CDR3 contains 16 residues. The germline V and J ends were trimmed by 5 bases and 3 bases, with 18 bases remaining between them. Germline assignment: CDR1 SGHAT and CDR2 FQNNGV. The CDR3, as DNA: TGTGCCAGCAGCCCTTGGAGCCAGGGGCTGACAGATACGCAGTATTTT. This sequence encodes CASSPWSQGLTDTQYF. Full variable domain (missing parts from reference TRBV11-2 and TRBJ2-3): EAGVAQSPRYKIIEKRQSVAFWCNPISGHATLYWYQQILGQGPKLLIQFQNNGVVDDSQLPKDRFSAERLKGVDSTLKIQPAKLEDSAVYLCASSPWSQGLTDTQYFGPGTRLTVL.

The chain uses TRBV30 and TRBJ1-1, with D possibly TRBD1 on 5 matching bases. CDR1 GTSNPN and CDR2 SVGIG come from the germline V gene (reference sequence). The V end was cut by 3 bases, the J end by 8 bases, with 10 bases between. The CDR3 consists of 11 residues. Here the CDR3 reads CAWRRTGEAFF. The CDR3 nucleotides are TGTGCCTGGAGAAGAACAGGAGAAGCTTTCTTT.

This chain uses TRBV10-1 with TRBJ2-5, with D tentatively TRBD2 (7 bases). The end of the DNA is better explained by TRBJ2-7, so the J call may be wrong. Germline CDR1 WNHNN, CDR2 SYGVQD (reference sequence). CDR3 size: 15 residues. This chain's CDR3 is CASSDWRGPHYEQYF. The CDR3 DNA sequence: TGCGCCAGCAGTGACTGGCGGGGGCCCCACTACGAGCAGTACTTC.

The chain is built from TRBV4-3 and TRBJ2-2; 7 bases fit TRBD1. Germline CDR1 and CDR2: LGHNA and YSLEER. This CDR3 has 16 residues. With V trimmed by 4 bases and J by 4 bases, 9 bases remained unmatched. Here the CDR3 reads CASSRGQPGSTGELFF. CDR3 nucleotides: TGCGCCAGCAGCCGGGGACAGCCGGGGAGCACCGGGGAGCTGTTTTTT.

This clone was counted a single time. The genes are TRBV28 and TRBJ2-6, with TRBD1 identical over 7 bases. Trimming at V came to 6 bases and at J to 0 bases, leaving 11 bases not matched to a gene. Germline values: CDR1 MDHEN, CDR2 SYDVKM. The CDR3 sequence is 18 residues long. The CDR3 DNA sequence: TGTGCCAGCAGAAAAACCGGGACAGCCAGCTCTGGGGCCAACGTCCTGACTTTC. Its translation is CASRKTGTASSGANVLTF.

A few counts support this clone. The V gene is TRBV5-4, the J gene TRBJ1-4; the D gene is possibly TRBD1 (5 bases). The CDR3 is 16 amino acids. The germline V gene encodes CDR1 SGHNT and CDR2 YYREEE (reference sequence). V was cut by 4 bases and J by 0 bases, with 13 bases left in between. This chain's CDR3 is CASSRGDGATNEKLFF. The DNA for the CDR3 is TGTGCCAGCAGCAGGGGCGATGGGGCAACTAATGAAAAACTGTTTTTT. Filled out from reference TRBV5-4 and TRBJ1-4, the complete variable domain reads ETGVTQSPTHLIKTRGQQVTLRCSSQSGHNTVSWYQQALGQGPQFIFQYYREEENGRGNFPPRFSGLQFPNYSSELNVNALELDDSALYLCASSRGDGATNEKLFFGSGTQLSVL.

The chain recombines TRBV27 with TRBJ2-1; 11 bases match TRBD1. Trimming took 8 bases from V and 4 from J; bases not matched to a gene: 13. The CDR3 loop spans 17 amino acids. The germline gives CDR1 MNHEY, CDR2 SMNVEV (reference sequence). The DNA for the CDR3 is TGTGCCAGCCGACTTAGCCCCGGGACAGGGGGATACAATGAGCAGTTCTTC. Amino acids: CASRLSPGTGGYNEQFF.

Here the CDR3 reads CASSLIGVRETQYF. The DNA of the CDR3 is TGTGCCAGCAGTTTAATCGGGGTCCGCGAGACCCAGTACTTC. The genes are TRBV28 and TRBJ2-5; a weak D match, TRBD2 (5 bases). V was trimmed by 2 bases and J by 5 bases, leaving 12 bases between them. CDR1 and CDR2 from the germline V gene are MDHEN and SYDVKM. The CDR3 is made up of 14 amino acids.

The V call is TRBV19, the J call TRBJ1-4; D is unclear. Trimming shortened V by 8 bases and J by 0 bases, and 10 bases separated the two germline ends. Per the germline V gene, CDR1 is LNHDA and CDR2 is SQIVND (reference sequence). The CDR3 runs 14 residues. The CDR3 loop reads CASRERTTNEKLFF. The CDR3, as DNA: TGTGCCAGTCGCGAGCGGACAACTAATGAAAAACTGTTTTTT.

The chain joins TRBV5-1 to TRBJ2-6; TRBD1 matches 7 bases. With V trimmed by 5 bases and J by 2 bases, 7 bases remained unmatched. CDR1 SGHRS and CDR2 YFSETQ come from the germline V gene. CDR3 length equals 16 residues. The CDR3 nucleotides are TGCGCCAGCAGTACTAACAGGGGAACTGGGGCCAACGTCCTGACTTTC. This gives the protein CASSTNRGTGANVLTF.

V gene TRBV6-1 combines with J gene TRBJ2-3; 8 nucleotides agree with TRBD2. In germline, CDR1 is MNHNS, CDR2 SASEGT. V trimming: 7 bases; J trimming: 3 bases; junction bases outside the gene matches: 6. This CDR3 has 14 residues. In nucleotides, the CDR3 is TGTGCCAGCACCCAAGGGACTAGTACAGATACGCAGTATTTT. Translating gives CASTQGTSTDTQYF.

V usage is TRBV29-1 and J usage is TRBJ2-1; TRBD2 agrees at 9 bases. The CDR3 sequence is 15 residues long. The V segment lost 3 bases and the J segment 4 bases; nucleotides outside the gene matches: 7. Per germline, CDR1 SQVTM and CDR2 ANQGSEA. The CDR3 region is CSVDAGGPLYNEQFF. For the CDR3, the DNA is TGCAGCGTTGATGCGGGAGGGCCTCTTTACAATGAGCAGTTCTTC.

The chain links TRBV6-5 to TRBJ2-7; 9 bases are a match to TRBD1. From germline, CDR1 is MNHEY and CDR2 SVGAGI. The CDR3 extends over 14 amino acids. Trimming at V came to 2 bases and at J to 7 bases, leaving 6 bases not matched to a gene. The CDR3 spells CASSYGTGRAEQYF. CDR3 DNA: TGTGCCAGCAGTTACGGGACAGGGCGTGCTGAGCAGTACTTC.

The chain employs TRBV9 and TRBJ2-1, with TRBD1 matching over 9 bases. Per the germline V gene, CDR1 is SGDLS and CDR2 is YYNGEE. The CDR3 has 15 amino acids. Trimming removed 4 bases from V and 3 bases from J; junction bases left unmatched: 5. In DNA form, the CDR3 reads TGTGCCAGCAGCAAAGGGACAGGGTTCTACAATGAGCAGTTCTTC. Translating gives CASSKGTGFYNEQFF.

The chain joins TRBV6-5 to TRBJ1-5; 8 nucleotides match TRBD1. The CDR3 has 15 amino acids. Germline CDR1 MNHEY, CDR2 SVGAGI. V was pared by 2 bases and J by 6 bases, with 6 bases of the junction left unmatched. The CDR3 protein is CASSYRQGLAQPQHF. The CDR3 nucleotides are TGTGCCAGCAGTTACCGACAGGGGCTGGCTCAGCCCCAGCATTTT.

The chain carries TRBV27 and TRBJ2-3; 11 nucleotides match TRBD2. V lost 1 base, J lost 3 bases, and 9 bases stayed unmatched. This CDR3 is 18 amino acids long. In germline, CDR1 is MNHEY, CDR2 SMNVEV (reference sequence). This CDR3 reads CASSLWLAGGPGTDTQYF. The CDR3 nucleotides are TGTGCCAGCAGTTTATGGCTAGCGGGAGGACCGGGGACAGATACGCAGTATTTT.

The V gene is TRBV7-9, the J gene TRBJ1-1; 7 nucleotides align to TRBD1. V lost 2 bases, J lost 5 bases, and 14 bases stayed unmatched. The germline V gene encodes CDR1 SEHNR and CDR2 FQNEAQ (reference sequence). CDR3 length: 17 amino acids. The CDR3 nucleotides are TGTGCCAGCAGCTTAAATATAGTTGGACAGGAGAGGACTGAAGCTTTCTTT. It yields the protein CASSLNIVGQERTEAFF.

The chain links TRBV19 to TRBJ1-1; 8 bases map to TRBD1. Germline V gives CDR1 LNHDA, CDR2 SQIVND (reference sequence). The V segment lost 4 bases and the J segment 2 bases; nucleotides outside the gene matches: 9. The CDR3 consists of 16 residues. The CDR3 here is CASSSGTGIINTEAFF. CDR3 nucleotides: TGTGCCAGTAGTAGCGGGACAGGAATAATAAACACTGAAGCTTTCTTT. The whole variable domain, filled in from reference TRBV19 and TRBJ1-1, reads DGGITQSPKYLFRKEGQNVTLSCEQNLNHDAMYWYRQDPGQGLRLIYYSQIVNDFQKGDIAEGYSVSREKKESFPLTVTSAQKNPTAFYLCASSSGTGIINTEAFFGQGTRLTVV.

CDR3 in DNA: TGTGCCATCAGTGAAAGACAGGGGGCCGGCGAGCAGTACTTC. Translating gives CAISERQGAGEQYF. The chain couples TRBV10-3 to TRBJ2-7; 10 bases agree with TRBD1. Per the germline V gene, CDR1 is ENHRY and CDR2 is SYGVKD. The J segment lost 6 bases and the V segment lost 3 bases, leaving 5 bases of the junction unmatched. The CDR3 is 14 amino acids.

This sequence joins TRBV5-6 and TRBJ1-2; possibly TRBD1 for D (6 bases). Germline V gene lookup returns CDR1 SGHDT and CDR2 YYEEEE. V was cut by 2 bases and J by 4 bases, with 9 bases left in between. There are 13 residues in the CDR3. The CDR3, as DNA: TGTGCCAGCAGCTTTAGGGGGGGCTATGGCTACACCTTC. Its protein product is CASSFRGGYGYTF. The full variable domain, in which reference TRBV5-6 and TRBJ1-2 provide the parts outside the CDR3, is DAGVTQSPTHLIKTRGQQVTLRCSPKSGHDTVSWYQQALGQGPQFIFQYYEEEERQRGNFPDRFSGHQFPNYSSELNVNALLLGDSALYLCASSFRGGYGYTFGSGTRLTVV.

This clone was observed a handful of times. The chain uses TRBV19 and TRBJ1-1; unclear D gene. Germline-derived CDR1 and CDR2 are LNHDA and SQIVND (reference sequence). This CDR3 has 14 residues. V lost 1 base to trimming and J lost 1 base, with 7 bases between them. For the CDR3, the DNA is TGTGCCAGTAGTATAGGTCCAGGGAACACTGAAGCTTTCTTT. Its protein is CASSIGPGNTEAFF.

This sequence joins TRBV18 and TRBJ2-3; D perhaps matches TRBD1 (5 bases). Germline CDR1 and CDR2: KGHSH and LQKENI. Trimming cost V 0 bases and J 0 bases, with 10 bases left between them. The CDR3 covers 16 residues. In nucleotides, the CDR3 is TGTGCCAGCTCACCACCCATAGACAGAAGCACAGATACGCAGTATTTT. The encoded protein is CASSPPIDRSTDTQYF.

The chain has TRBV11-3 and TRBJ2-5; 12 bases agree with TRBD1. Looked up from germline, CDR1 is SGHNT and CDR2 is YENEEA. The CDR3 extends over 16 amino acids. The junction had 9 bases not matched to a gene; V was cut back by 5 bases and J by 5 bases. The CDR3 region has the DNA TGTGCCAGCAGCGCAACCGGGACAGGGGGCCGGGAGACCCAGTACTTC. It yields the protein CASSATGTGGRETQYF.

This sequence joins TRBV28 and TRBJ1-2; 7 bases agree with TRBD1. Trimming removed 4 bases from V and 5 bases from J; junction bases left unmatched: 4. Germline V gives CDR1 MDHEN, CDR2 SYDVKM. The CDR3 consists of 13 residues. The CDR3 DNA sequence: TGTGCCAGCAGTTCGGGACAGACTTATGGCTACACCTTC. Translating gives CASSSGQTYGYTF.

CDR3 residues: CASTLRGAGANVLTF. The CDR3 DNA reads as TGCGCCAGCACCTTACGGGGGGCTGGGGCCAACGTCCTGACTTTC. V is TRBV5-1 and J is TRBJ2-6; 7 bases map to TRBD2. V shed 6 bases, J shed 2 bases, and the junction held 5 bases outside the gene matches. CDR3 size: 15 residues. Germline CDR1 reads SGHRS; CDR2 reads YFSETQ. Filled out from reference TRBV5-1 and TRBJ2-6, the complete variable domain reads KAGVTQTPRYLIKTRGQQVTLSCSPISGHRSVSWYQQTPGQGLQFLFEYFSETQRNKGNFPGRFSGRQFSNSRSEMNVSTLELGDSALYLCASTLRGAGANVLTFGAGSRLTVL.

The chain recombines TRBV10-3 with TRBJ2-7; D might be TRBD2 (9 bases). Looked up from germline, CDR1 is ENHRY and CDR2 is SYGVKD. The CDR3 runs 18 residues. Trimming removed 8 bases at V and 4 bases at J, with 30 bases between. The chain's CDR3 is CAIGDPGTSRGREYEQYF. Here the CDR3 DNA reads TGTGCCATCGGGGACCCCGGGACTAGCAGGGGGCGGGAGTACGAGCAGTACTTC.